The TCR beta chain under discussion was sequenced for a study of CD8+ T cells in alopecia areata. Across the study: The drug, oral tofacitinib, was given to treated patients at 5 to 10 mg twice daily. Broader study findings: It was observed that many expanded lesional clones persisted in scalp and blood during tofacitinib.

As for this clone: Its target is unknown.

Indicated treatment: oral pan-JAK inhibitor, 5-10 mg twice daily. The germline CDR1 and CDR2 sequences are LGHNA and YNFKEQ. The V end was cut by 4 bases, the J end by 4 bases, with 17 bases between. This CDR3 contains 16 residues. Extracted from the samples, RNA was reverse transcribed into cDNA to serve as the sequencing template. Using immunoSEQ multiplex PCR, the repertoire was profiled, and TCRdb retains in-frame clones only, with some absent. The top ten clones hold 2% to 3% of a sample with about 210,000 clones, roughly 44% of them seen once. The chain carries TRBV4-2 and TRBJ2-1; D may be TRBD1 (6 bases). The TCR was taken from a human donor with alopecia areata. The sequenced sample was CD4+ T cells sorted from blood, obtained around week 37, from a patient treated with tofacitinib. CDR3 protein: CASSRGPGHEYNEQFF. The CDR3 nucleotides are TGTGCCAGCAGCCGAGGTCCGGGACACGAATACAATGAGCAGTTCTTC.